This TCR beta chain was observed in a study of response to subunit inactivated influenza vaccine. Findings and limits, study-wide: After each seasonal influenza vaccination, few new T cells are recruited, the authors suggested.

TCRdb called the RT-PCR reads again in MiXCR, with one record for every CDR3 protein. Of hundreds of thousands of distinct CDR3 sequences listed, roughly 27% are singletons. On this clonotype: Its antigen is as yet unknown.

The CDR3 runs 14 residues. In germline, CDR1 is ENHRY, CDR2 SYGVKD. V dropped 0 bases and J dropped 9 bases, with 12 bases sitting between them. The sequencing used CD4+ T cells sorted from PBMCs, collected 4 to 6 days after vaccination. This sequence was found in a man aged 50 to 60 who received an inactivated influenza vaccine. The chain joins TRBV10-3 to TRBJ2-1, with D unresolved. The DNA of the CDR3 is TGTGCCATCAGTGAGTCGGGTGGTAGGACTGAGCAGTTCTTC. This codes for CAISESGGRTEQFF.